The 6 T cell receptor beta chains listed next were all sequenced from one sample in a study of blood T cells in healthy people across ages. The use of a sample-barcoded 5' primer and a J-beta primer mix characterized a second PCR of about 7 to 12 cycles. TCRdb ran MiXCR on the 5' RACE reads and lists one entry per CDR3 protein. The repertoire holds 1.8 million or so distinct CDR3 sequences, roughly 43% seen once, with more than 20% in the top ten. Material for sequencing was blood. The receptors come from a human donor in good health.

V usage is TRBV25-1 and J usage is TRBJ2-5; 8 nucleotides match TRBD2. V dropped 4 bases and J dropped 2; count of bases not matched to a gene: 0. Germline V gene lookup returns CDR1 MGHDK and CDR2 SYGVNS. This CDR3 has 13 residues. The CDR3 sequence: CASSGLAQETQYF. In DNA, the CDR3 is TGTGCCAGCAGTGGACTAGCGCAAGAGACCCAGTACTTC.

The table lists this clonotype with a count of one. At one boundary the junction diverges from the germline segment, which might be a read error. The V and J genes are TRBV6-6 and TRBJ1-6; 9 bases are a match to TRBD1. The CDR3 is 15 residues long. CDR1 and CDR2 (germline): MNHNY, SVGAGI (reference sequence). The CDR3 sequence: CASSYRGQGNSPPHF. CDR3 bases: TGTGCCAGCAGTTACAGAGGACAGGGGAATTCACCCCCCCACTTT.

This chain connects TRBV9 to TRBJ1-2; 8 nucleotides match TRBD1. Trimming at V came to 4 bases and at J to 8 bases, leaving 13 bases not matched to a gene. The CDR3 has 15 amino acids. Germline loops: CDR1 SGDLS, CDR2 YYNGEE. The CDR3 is CASSPGTGQSQGYTF. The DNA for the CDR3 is TGTGCCAGCAGCCCCGGGACAGGTCAATCGCAGGGCTACACCTTC. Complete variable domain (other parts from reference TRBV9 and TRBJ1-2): DSGVTQTPKHLITATGQRVTLRCSPRSGDLSVYWYQQSLDQGLQFLIQYYNGEERAKGNILERFSAQQFPDLHSELNLSSLELGDSALYFCASSPGTGQSQGYTFGSGTRLTVV.

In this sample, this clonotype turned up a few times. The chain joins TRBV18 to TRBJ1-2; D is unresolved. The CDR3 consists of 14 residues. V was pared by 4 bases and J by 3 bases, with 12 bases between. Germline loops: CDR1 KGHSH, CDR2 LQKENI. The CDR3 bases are TGTGCCAGCTCACACGAGACATCCGACTATGGCTACACCTTC. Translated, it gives CASSHETSDYGYTF.

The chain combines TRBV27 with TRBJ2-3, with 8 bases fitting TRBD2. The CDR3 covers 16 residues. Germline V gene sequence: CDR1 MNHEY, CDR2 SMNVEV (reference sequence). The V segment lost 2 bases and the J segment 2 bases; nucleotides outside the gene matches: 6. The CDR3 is CASSLGAGGPTDTQYF. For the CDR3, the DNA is TGTGCCAGCAGTTTAGGGGCGGGGGGACCCACAGATACGCAGTATTTT.

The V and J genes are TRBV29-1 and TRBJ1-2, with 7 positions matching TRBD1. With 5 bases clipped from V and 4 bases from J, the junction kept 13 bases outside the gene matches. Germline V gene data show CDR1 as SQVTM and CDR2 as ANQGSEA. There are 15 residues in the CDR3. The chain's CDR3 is CSVSDPGQMIYGYTF. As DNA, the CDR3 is TGCAGCGTTTCTGATCCGGGACAGATGATCTATGGCTACACCTTC.